This TCR beta chain was recorded in a study of blood T cell repertoires in COVID-19. Study-level information: Both acute and convalescent COVID-19 samples were obtained from the United States, Italy and Spain.

Methods used by the authors: Reference gene primer amplification gave nucleated cell count estimates. TCRdb's table, derived via immunoSEQ multiplex PCR, lists solely in-frame clones and lacks some. Clone size and the V and J calls come from that table; the DNA yielded D and trimming. The sample holds nearly 110,000 clones; approximately 80% are singletons and the top ten take about 6.3%. Worth noting for this clone: A read error may account for a junction end that differs from germline.

The material sequenced was peripheral blood. The clonotype comes from an elderly man with COVID-19, enrolled during active disease.

DNA of the CDR3: TGTGCTAGCAGCAAACAGGGTGGGGAGACCCAGTACTTC. Its protein is CASSKQGGETQYF. The chain carries TRBV7-7 and TRBJ2-5; perhaps TRBD1 as D (6 bases). Per the germline V gene, CDR1 is SSHAT and CDR2 is FNYEAQ (reference sequence). CDR3 length equals 13 residues. Using reference TRBV7-7 and TRBJ2-5 for the parts outside the CDR3, the full variable domain is GAGVSQSPRYKVTKRGQDVTLRCDPISSHATLYWYQQALGQGPEFLTYFNYEAQPDKSGLPSDRFSAERPEGSISTLTIQRTEQRDSAMYRCASSKQGGETQYFGPGTRLLVL.